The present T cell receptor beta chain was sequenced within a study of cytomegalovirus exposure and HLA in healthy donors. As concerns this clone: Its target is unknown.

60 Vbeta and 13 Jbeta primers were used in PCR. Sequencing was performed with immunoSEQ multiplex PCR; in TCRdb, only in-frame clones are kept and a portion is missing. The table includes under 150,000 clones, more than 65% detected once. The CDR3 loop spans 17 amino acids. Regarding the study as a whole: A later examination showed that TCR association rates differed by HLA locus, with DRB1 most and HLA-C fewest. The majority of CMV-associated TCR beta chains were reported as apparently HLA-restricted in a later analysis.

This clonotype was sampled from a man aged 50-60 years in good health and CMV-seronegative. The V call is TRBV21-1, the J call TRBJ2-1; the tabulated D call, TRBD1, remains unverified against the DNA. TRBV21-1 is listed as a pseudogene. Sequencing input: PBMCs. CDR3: CASSKSWTGESYNEQFF. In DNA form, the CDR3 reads TGTGCCAGCAGCAAATCTTGGACAGGGGAGTCCTACAATGAGCAGTTCTTC.